The 31 T cell receptor beta chains below were found in one sample sequenced in a study of blood T cell repertoires in COVID-19. Sequencing was performed with immunoSEQ multiplex PCR; in TCRdb, only in-frame clones are kept and a portion is missing. This table has roughly 230,000 clones, 80% to 85% appearing once. The source material was PBMCs or T cells enriched from blood (not recorded which). These receptor sequences come from a man aged 50 or older who had recovered from COVID-19.

With regard to this clone: One junction end does not reproduce the germline sequence, and a read error may be involved. J is TRBJ2-2 and V is TRBV7-7; D perhaps matches TRBD2 (6 bases). This CDR3 is built from 15 residues. CDR1 is SSHAT, CDR2 FNYEAQ, per germline (reference sequence). Here the CDR3 DNA reads TGTGCTAGCAGCCCCTCGGGAGTGAAGGCCGGGGAGCTGTTTTTT. Its protein is CASSPSGVKAGELFF.

This rearrangement joins TRBV19 to TRBJ2-1; TRBD2 aligns across 11 bases. Germline loops: CDR1 LNHDA, CDR2 SQIVND (reference sequence). Trimming took 3 bases from V and 15 from J; bases not matched to a gene: 7. The CDR3 is 13 residues long. The CDR3 DNA reads as TGTGCCAGTAGTATGACGACTAGCGGGGCTATGTTCTTC. Encoded protein: CASSMTTSGAMFF.

The V and J genes are TRBV7-2 and TRBJ1-3, with D unresolved. The CDR3 consists of 13 residues. V lost 3 bases to trimming and J lost 3 bases, with 6 bases between them. Germline V gene lookup returns CDR1 SGHTA and CDR2 FQGNSA. In DNA form, the CDR3 reads TGTGCCAGCAGCTTCGGTCATGGAAACACCATATATTTT. Translated: CASSFGHGNTIYF.

The sample holds one count of this clone. The chain has TRBV28 and TRBJ2-3, with D tentatively TRBD2 (6 bases). The CDR3 is made up of 12 amino acids. Deletions cut 6 bases from V and 12 bases from J, with 16 bases between. Germline values: CDR1 MDHEN, CDR2 SYDVKM. The CDR3 DNA follows: TGTGCCAGCAGCCCCAACGGGAGAAGTCAGTATTTT. It translates to CASSPNGRSQYF.

A few counts support this clone. This chain uses TRBV2 with TRBJ1-5; possibly TRBD1 for D (5 bases). Germline assignment: CDR1 SNHLY and CDR2 FYNNEI. The germline V and J ends were trimmed by 6 bases and 0 bases, with 9 bases remaining between them. The CDR3 spans 14 residues. The CDR3 spells CASRGGNSNQPQHF. The CDR3 nucleotides read TGTGCCAGCAGGGGGGGGAATAGCAATCAGCCCCAGCATTTT.

The CDR3 spells CASSQRDSLRGQYF. CDR3 bases: TGTGCCAGCAGCCAAAGGGACAGTCTCCGTGGGCAGTACTTC. The chain has TRBV14 and TRBJ2-7, with 7 bases lining up with TRBD1. Germline V lookup: CDR1 SGHDN, CDR2 FVKESK. V was pared by 2 bases and J by 9 bases, with 10 bases of the junction left unmatched. CDR3 size: 14 residues. The full variable domain, rest sourced from reference TRBV14 and TRBJ2-7, is EAGVTQFPSHSVIEKGQTVTLRCDPISGHDNLYWYRRVMGKEIKFLLHFVKESKQDESGMPNNRFLAERTGGTYSTLKVQPAELEDSGVYFCASSQRDSLRGQYFGPGTRLTVT.

Here the CDR3 reads CASRSGYGYTF. CDR3 in DNA: TGTGCCAGCAGGTCCGGCTATGGCTACACCTTC. V usage is TRBV2 and J usage is TRBJ1-2; no firm D call. This CDR3 comprises 11 residues. CDR1 and CDR2 from the germline V gene are SNHLY and FYNNEI. The V and J ends lost 6 bases and 4 bases respectively, with 6 bases between them.

The chain is built from TRBV7-3 and TRBJ2-3; D is unresolved. This CDR3 region has 13 residues. The ends were cut back, 5 bases at V and 3 bases at J, with 9 bases in the middle. Germline lookup yields CDR1 SGHTA and CDR2 FQGTGA. CDR3 sequence reads: CASSPRWTDTQYF. CDR3 sequence (DNA): TGTGCCAGCAGCCCCAGGTGGACAGATACGCAGTATTTT.

V gene TRBV7-3 combines with J gene TRBJ2-1; 7 bases map to TRBD1. Germline V gene data show CDR1 as SGHTA and CDR2 as FQGTGA. There are 15 residues in the CDR3. V dropped 5 bases and J dropped 4; count of bases not matched to a gene: 8. The CDR3: CASSPDRESYNEQFF. CDR3 DNA sequence: TGTGCCAGCAGCCCCGACAGGGAGTCATACAATGAGCAGTTCTTC.

The chain employs TRBV10-3 and TRBJ1-4; the match to TRBD1 covers 7 bases. CDR1 is ENHRY, CDR2 SYGVKD, per germline. Trimming at V came to 4 bases and at J to 3 bases, leaving 20 bases not matched to a gene. CDR3 length: 20 residues. This CDR3 is CAISAIPGQPSTRANEKLFF. Written as DNA, the CDR3 is TGTGCCATCAGTGCCATCCCGGGACAGCCCAGCACAAGGGCTAATGAAAAACTGTTTTTT.

V usage is TRBV5-1 and J usage is TRBJ1-3; D remains ambiguous. This CDR3 region has 16 residues. Germline V gene data show CDR1 as SGHRS and CDR2 as YFSETQ. The V and J ends lost 4 bases and 0 bases respectively, with 14 bases between them. The chain's CDR3 is CASSRKATSSGNTIYF. DNA of the CDR3: TGCGCCAGCAGCAGGAAGGCGACTAGCTCTGGAAACACCATATATTTT.

The chain links TRBV6-5 to TRBJ1-5; D uncertain. The germline V and J ends were trimmed by 6 bases and 3 bases, with 9 bases remaining between them. The CDR3 has 13 residues. The germline V gene encodes CDR1 MNHEY and CDR2 SVGAGI. The CDR3 coding sequence is TGTGCCAGCAGGAGGGTATTCAATCAGCCCCAGCATTTT. This codes for CASRRVFNQPQHF.

The rearrangement joins TRBV6-1 to TRBJ2-1; a possible D gene is TRBD2 (6 bases). Germline CDR1 MNHNS, CDR2 SASEGT. Trimming pared 1 base from V and 4 bases from J, leaving 14 bases between. The CDR3 runs to 16 residues. The CDR3 DNA reads as TGTGCCAGCAGTGAAGAGGGACTCGCCCGGTACAATGAGCAGTTCTTC. This codes for CASSEEGLARYNEQFF.

V and J are TRBV19 and TRBJ2-5, with D possibly matching TRBD1 (5 bases). The V gene's germline CDR1 is LNHDA and CDR2 SQIVND (reference sequence). The CDR3 length is 12 residues. V was cut by 6 bases and J by 5 bases, with 10 bases left in between. CDR3 nucleotide sequence: TGTGCCAGTAGCCAGGGCCGGGAGACCCAGTACTTC. It is translated as CASSQGRETQYF.

This clone was recorded once. The chain employs TRBV7-8 and TRBJ2-3, with 8 bases fitting TRBD2. From germline, CDR1 is SGHVS and CDR2 FQNEAQ. The CDR3 spans 17 residues. With 1 base clipped from V and 2 bases from J, the junction kept 8 bases outside the gene matches. Here the CDR3 reads CASSLGSTSGATDTQYF. In DNA form, the CDR3 reads TGTGCCAGCAGCTTAGGCAGCACTAGCGGAGCCACAGATACGCAGTATTTT.

In its sample, this clone was seen once. The V gene is TRBV19, the J gene TRBJ1-2; TRBD1 matches at 9 bases. The CDR3 contains 15 residues. Germline V gives CDR1 LNHDA, CDR2 SQIVND (reference sequence). The V segment lost 1 base and the J segment 7 bases; nucleotides outside the gene matches: 7. CDR3 loop: CASSIATTGGPGYTF. The CDR3 nucleotides read TGTGCCAGTAGTATAGCGACGACAGGGGGGCCTGGCTACACCTTC.

V is TRBV6-1 and J is TRBJ2-1, with TRBD2 matching 12 bases. Germline-derived CDR1 and CDR2 are MNHNS and SASEGT. The CDR3 is 19 amino acids. V was clipped by 4 bases and J by 5 bases; unmatched bases: 15. CDR3 amino acids: CASSGSRLAGAISHNEQFF. As DNA, the CDR3 is TGTGCCAGCAGTGGTAGCCGACTAGCGGGGGCGATAAGTCACAATGAGCAGTTCTTC.

This clone came up a few times. This chain uses TRBV5-5 with TRBJ2-1, with a possible D match to TRBD2 (5 bases). This CDR3 has 15 amino acids. The germline V gene has CDR1 SGHKS and CDR2 YYEKEE (reference sequence). Between the trimmed V and J ends, which lost 2 bases and 5 bases, there was a span of 14 bases. The CDR3 nucleotides are TGTGCCAGCAGCTTCTCCGTGAGACTAAACAATGAGCAGTTCTTC. This codes for CASSFSVRLNNEQFF.

V and J are TRBV11-3 and TRBJ2-3, with 8 bases identical to TRBD2. Looked up from germline, CDR1 is SGHNT and CDR2 is YENEEA. This CDR3 comprises 17 residues. J lost 6 bases, V lost 4 bases, and 15 bases had no gene match. CDR3 sequence reads: CASSYQGAGGLTDTQYF. CDR3 sequence (DNA): TGTGCCAGCAGCTACCAAGGGGCGGGAGGACTCACGGATACGCAGTATTTT.

The chain combines TRBV19 with TRBJ1-1, with unresolved D. V lost 4 bases and J 1 base, leaving 10 bases between the germline ends. The CDR3 extends over 14 amino acids. Germline V CDR1 and CDR2: LNHDA, SQIVND (reference sequence). CDR3 loop: CASSTYTANTEAFF. CDR3 sequence (DNA): TGTGCCAGTAGTACGTACACAGCGAACACTGAAGCTTTCTTT.

The J gene is TRBJ1-6, the V gene TRBV14; TRBD1 matches at 10 bases. The CDR3 covers 15 residues. Germline V lookup: CDR1 SGHDN, CDR2 FVKESK. With V trimmed by 4 bases and J by 9 bases, 6 bases remained unmatched. CDR3 in DNA: TGTGCCAGCAGCCTTAGACAGGGGGCAAGTTCACCCCTCCACTTT. Its translation is CASSLRQGASSPLHF.

J is TRBJ2-7 and V is TRBV9, with D possibly TRBD2 on 6 matching bases. The CDR3 is 16 residues long. V was clipped by 0 bases and J by 5 bases, with 18 bases between them. Germline loops: CDR1 SGDLS, CDR2 YYNGEE. Here the CDR3 reads CASSVGDSKVGHEQYF. In DNA form, the CDR3 reads TGTGCCAGCAGCGTAGGGGACTCTAAGGTGGGCCACGAGCAGTACTTC. The variable domain in full, with the rest retrieved from reference TRBV9 and TRBJ2-7, is DSGVTQTPKHLITATGQRVTLRCSPRSGDLSVYWYQQSLDQGLQFLIQYYNGEERAKGNILERFSAQQFPDLHSELNLSSLELGDSALYFCASSVGDSKVGHEQYFGPGTRLTVT.

The rearrangement joins TRBV5-1 to TRBJ2-3; possibly TRBD1 for D (5 bases). The CDR3 totals 14 residues. The V and J ends lost 0 bases and 1 base respectively, with 6 bases between them. Germline V gene data show CDR1 as SGHRS and CDR2 as YFSETQ. CDR3 region: CASSLGQRTDTQYF. DNA of the CDR3: TGCGCCAGCAGCTTGGGACAGCGCACAGATACGCAGTATTTT.

CDR3 nucleotides: TGCGCCAGCAGCTGGACTACAGGGGGCTCCTACAATGAGCAGTTCTTC. It encodes CASSWTTGGSYNEQFF. This chain links TRBV5-1 with TRBJ2-1; 8 bases align to TRBD1. Germline CDR1 SGHRS, CDR2 YFSETQ. CDR3 length: 16 amino acids. The V and J ends lost 3 bases and 0 bases, in that order; junction bases with no gene match: 5.

This clone is a singleton in its sample. The chain employs TRBV11-3 and TRBJ1-5, with 10 bases matching TRBD1. Germline lookup yields CDR1 SGHNT and CDR2 YENEEA. CDR3 length: 18 amino acids. V trimming: 0 bases; J trimming: 2 bases; junction bases outside the gene matches: 7. The CDR3 here is CASSLEVTGGWGNQPQHF. CDR3 DNA sequence: TGTGCCAGCAGCTTAGAGGTGACAGGGGGCTGGGGCAATCAGCCCCAGCATTTT.

The chain carries TRBV5-6 and TRBJ2-7; perhaps TRBD2 as D (6 bases). V was trimmed by 1 base and J by 0 bases, leaving 11 bases between them. The germline CDR1 and CDR2 sequences are SGHDT and YYEEEE. CDR3 length: 15 residues. CDR3 nucleotides: TGTGCCAGCAGCTTGCTTTTGGGGGGCTCCTACGAGCAGTACTTC. Amino acid sequence: CASSLLLGGSYEQYF.

V usage is TRBV11-1 and J usage is TRBJ1-5; D gene unclear. The CDR3 length is 13 residues. Germline V gene data show CDR1 as SGHAT and CDR2 as FQDESV (reference sequence). The V end lost 1 base, the J end lost 7 bases, and 8 bases lay between the germline ends. As DNA, the CDR3 is TGTGCCAGCAGCTTAGGACTACGACAGCCCCAGCATTTT. It is translated as CASSLGLRQPQHF.

This rearrangement joins TRBV28 to TRBJ1-1; the match to TRBD1 covers 7 bases. V shed 5 bases, J shed 7 bases, and the junction held 22 bases outside the gene matches. Germline values: CDR1 MDHEN, CDR2 SYDVKM. The CDR3 spans 18 residues. This CDR3 reads CASSTEFNTGVWSGEAFF. The CDR3 nucleotides are TGTGCCAGCAGTACAGAATTCAATACAGGGGTTTGGTCTGGTGAAGCTTTCTTT.

This clone was counted between two and nine times. The V and J genes are TRBV7-9 and TRBJ2-3; the D gene is possibly TRBD2 (7 bases). The ends were cut back, 4 bases at V and 4 bases at J, with 24 bases in the middle. CDR3 length: 18 amino acids. From germline, CDR1 is SEHNR and CDR2 FQNEAQ (reference sequence). The CDR3 region is CASSSWVNREGVADTQYF. CDR3 sequence (DNA): TGTGCCAGCAGCTCGTGGGTGAACAGGGAGGGGGTGGCAGATACGCAGTATTTT. Full variable domain (outside the CDR3, taken from reference TRBV7-9 and TRBJ2-3): DTGVSQNPRHKITKRGQNVTFRCDPISEHNRLYWYRQTLGQGPEFLTYFQNEAQLEKSRLLSDRFSAERPKGSFSTLEIQRTEQGDSAMYLCASSSWVNREGVADTQYFGPGTRLTVL.

The table lists this clone with a few counts. The rearrangement uses TRBV10-3 and TRBJ2-4; 12 bases are a match to TRBD2. CDR1 and CDR2 from the germline V gene are ENHRY and SYGVKD. The CDR3 has 18 amino acids. V dropped 2 bases and J dropped 8; count of bases not matched to a gene: 13. In nucleotides, the CDR3 is TGTGCCATCAGTGAGCTGCGCCTAGCGGGAGGGCCTGGGGACATTCAGTACTTC. Its protein is CAISELRLAGGPGDIQYF.

This clone was seen only a few times. This chain links TRBV6-5 with TRBJ2-7, with TRBD1 matching 9 bases. Trimming removed 10 bases from V and 5 bases from J; junction bases left unmatched: 6. CDR3 length: 12 amino acids. Germline CDR1 is MNHEY and CDR2 is SVGAGI. CDR3 region: CATGQGTDEQYF. The CDR3 bases are TGTGCCACGGGACAGGGAACCGACGAGCAGTACTTC.